Below, 5 T cell receptor beta chains from the same sample are listed, as sequenced in a study of brain T cells in children with intractable seizures. Method: immunoSEQ multiplex PCR; TCRdb's copy keeps in-frame clones and lacks some. The sample has 100,000 to 120,000 clones; 85% to 95% are singletons. Specimen: peripheral blood, collected at surgery. The source is a boy under two years old with hemimegalencephaly and intractable seizures.

The chain combines TRBV7-9 with TRBJ2-5; D might be TRBD1 or TRBD2, each matching 5 bases. CDR1 is SEHNR, CDR2 FQNEAQ, per germline (reference sequence). This CDR3 is 14 amino acids long. Deletions cut 5 bases from V and 2 bases from J, with 12 bases between. The chain's CDR3 is CASSPGTPQETQYF. In nucleotides, the CDR3 is TGTGCCAGCAGCCCCGGGACCCCACAAGAGACCCAGTACTTC.

This chain links TRBV24-1 with TRBJ2-5, with 12 bases lining up with TRBD2. The germline CDR1 and CDR2 sequences are KGHDR and SFDVKD. The CDR3 extends over 15 amino acids. V shed 6 bases and J 9 bases; nucleotides not matched to a gene: 10. In nucleotides, the CDR3 is TGTGCCACCAGTCCCTCCGGGACTAGCGGGTCCGCCCAGTACTTC. This encodes CATSPSGTSGSAQYF.

The CDR3 bases are TGCGCCAGCAGTGACAGGGTTGCCACTGAAGCTTTCTTT. Protein product: CASSDRVATEAFF. This chain uses TRBV4-1 with TRBJ1-1; 7 positions match TRBD1. V was clipped by 6 bases and J by 4 bases; unmatched bases: 5. The CDR3 extends over 13 amino acids. Germline assignment: CDR1 MGHRA and CDR2 YSYEKL.

V usage is TRBV5-5 and J usage is TRBJ2-7; D could derive from TRBD1 or TRBD2 (5 bases each). Germline V gives CDR1 SGHKS, CDR2 YYEKEE (reference sequence). Trimming cost V 0 bases and J 0 bases, with 7 bases left between them. The CDR3 contains 14 residues. The CDR3 spells CASSLVGPSYEQYF. The CDR3 DNA follows: TGTGCCAGCAGCTTGGTGGGACCCTCCTACGAGCAGTACTTC. The full variable domain, in which reference TRBV5-5 and TRBJ2-7 provide the parts outside the CDR3, is DAGVTQSPTHLIKTRGQQVTLRCSPISGHKSVSWYQQVLGQGPQFIFQYYEKEERGRGNFPDRFSARQFPNYSSELNVNALLLGDSALYLCASSLVGPSYEQYFGPGTRLTVT.

The chain recombines TRBV4-1 with TRBJ1-1, with D possibly being TRBD1 (5 bases). There are 14 residues in the CDR3. The V end lost 4 bases, the J end lost 6 bases, and 15 bases lay between the germline ends. Germline loops: CDR1 MGHRA, CDR2 YSYEKL. The CDR3 loop is CASSLLMGDAEAFF. The DNA of the CDR3 is TGCGCCAGCAGCCTTCTTATGGGGGACGCTGAAGCTTTCTTT.